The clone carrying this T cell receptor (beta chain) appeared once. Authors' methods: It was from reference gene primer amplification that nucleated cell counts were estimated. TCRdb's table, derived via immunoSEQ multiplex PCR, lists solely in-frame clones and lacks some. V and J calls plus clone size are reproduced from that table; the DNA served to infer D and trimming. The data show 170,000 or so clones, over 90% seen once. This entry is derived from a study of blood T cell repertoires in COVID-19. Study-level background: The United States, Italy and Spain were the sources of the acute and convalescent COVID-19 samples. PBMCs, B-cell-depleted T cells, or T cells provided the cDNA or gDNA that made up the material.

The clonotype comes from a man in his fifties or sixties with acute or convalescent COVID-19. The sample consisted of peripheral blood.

CDR3 in amino acids: CASSQESGARVDTQYF. Written as DNA, the CDR3 is TGCGCCAGCAGCCAAGAAAGCGGGGCGAGGGTAGATACGCAGTATTTT. This chain connects TRBV4-3 to TRBJ2-3; 7 bases are a match to TRBD2. Per germline, CDR1 LGHNA and CDR2 YSLEER. V shed 0 bases and J 5 bases; nucleotides not matched to a gene: 8. CDR3 length: 16 residues.